This record looks at one T cell receptor (beta chain) sequence and its context. The clone's antigen remains unknown. Base qualities are missing; no much larger clone stands one base away. The data originate from a study of patients and donors after allogeneic stem cell transplantation (dated by TCRdb to 2020 to 2022). According to the germline V gene (reference sequence), CDR1 reads LGHDT and CDR2 reads YNNKEL. V is cut back by 8 bases and J by 2 bases, with 7 bases in the junction unmatched. The CDR3, cysteine through phenylalanine, is 15 amino acids long. Just the 45-base CDR3 DNA is kept, in frame starting at base 1. Preparation of the library involved RT-PCR. The sample was run on a NextSeq 550. TCRdb reprocessing: public reads trimmed at Q25 with fastp, clones called with MiXCR, in-frame beta chains kept. CDR3 protein sequences are deduplicated, and each keeps its most common genes and DNA. The sample data list some 880,000 distinct CDR3 sequences, and roughly 18% of these were observed just once. Clones ranked in the top ten supply around 6% of the sample.

The sequence derives from a human donor who was either an allogeneic HSCT recipient or a stem cell or donor lymphocyte infusion donor (not recorded which). It is not recorded whose cells these are; they may come from a transplant donor. The chain is assembled from TRBV3-1 and TRBJ2-1; 9 bases in the junction line up with TRBD2. Specimen: blood, either unsorted or a sorted T cell fraction (not recorded which). The CDR3 protein is CASHLSGSAYNEQFF. The nucleotide sequence is given as TGTGCCAGCCATCTTAGCGGGAGCGCCTACAATGAGCAGTTCTTC.